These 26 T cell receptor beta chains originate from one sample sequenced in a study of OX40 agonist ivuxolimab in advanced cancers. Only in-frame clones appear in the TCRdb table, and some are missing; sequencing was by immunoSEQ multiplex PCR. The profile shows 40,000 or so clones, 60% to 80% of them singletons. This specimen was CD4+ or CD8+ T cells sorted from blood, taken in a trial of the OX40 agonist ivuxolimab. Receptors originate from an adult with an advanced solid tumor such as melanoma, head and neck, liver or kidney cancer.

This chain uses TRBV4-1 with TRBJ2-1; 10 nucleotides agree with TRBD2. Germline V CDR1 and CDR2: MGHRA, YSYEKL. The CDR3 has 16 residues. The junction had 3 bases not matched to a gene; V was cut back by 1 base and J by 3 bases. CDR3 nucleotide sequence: TGCGCCAGCAGCCAAGGTAGGACTAGCGGCTACAATGAGCAGTTCTTC. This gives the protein CASSQGRTSGYNEQFF.

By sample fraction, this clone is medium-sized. CDR3 loop: CVARVAFF. In DNA form, the CDR3 reads TGTGTCGCTCGGGTAGCTTTCTTT. The J gene is TRBJ1-1, the V gene TRBV2; no definite D call. Germline values: CDR1 SNHLY, CDR2 FYNNEI. The CDR3 is 8 amino acids.

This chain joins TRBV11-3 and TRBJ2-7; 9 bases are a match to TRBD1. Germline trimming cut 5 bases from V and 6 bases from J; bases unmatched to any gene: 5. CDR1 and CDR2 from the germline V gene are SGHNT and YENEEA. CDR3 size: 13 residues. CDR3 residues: CASSPTGGVEQYF. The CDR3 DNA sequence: TGTGCCAGCAGCCCTACAGGGGGCGTCGAGCAGTACTTC.

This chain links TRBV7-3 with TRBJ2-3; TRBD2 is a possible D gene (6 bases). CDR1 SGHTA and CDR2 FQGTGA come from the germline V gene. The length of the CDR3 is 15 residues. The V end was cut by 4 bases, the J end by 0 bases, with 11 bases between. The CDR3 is CASSSTGTSTDTQYF. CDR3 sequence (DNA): TGTGCCAGCAGCTCCACCGGGACTAGCACAGATACGCAGTATTTT.

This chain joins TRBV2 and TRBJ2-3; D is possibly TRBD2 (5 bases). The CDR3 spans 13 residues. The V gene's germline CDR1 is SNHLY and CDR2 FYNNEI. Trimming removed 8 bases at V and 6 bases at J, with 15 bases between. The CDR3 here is CASPPRERDTQYF. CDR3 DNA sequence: TGTGCCAGCCCCCCGAGGGAGAGGGATACGCAGTATTTT.

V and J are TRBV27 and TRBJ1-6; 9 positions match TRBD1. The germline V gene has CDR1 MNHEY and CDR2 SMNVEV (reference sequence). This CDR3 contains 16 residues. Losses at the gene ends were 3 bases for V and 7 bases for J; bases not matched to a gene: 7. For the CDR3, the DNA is TGTGCCAGCAGTTTGGCACAGGGGGCACGGAATTCACCCCTCCACTTT. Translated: CASSLAQGARNSPLHF.

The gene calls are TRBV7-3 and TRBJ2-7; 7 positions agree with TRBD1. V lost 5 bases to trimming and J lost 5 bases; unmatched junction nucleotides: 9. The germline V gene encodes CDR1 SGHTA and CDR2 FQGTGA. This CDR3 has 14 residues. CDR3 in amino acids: CASSPTGVGNEQYF. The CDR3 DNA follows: TGTGCCAGCAGCCCAACAGGGGTAGGCAACGAGCAGTACTTC.

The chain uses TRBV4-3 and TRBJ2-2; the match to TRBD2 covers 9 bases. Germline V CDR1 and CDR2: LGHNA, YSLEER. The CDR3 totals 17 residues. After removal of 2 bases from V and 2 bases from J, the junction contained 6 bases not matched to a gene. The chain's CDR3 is CASSQIPGLANTGELFF. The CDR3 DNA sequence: TGCGCCAGCAGCCAAATTCCGGGACTAGCAAACACCGGGGAGCTGTTTTTT.

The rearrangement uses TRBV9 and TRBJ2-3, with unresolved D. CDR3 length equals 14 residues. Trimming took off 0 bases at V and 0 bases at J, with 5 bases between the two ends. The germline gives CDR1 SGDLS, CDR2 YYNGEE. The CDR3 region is CASSVGGSTDTQYF. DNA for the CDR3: TGTGCCAGCAGCGTAGGCGGCAGCACAGATACGCAGTATTTT.

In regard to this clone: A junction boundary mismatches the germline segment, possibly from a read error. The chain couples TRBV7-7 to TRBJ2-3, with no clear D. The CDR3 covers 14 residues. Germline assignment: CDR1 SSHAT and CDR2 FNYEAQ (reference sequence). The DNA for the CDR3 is TGTGCTAGCAGCTTGGCTCCGAGCACAGATACGCAGTATTTT. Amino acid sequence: CASSLAPSTDTQYF.

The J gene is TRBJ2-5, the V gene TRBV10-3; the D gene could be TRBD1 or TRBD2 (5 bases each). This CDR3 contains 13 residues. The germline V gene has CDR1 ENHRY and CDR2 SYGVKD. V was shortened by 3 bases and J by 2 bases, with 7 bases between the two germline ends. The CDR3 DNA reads TGTGCCATCAGTGAAGGGGAGCAAGAGACCCAGTACTTC. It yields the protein CAISEGEQETQYF.

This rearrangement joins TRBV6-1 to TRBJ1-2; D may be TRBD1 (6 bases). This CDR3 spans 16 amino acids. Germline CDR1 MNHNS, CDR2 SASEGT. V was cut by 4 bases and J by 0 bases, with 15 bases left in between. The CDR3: CASSGHRAGANYGYTF. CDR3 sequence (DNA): TGTGCCAGCAGTGGACACAGGGCGGGGGCTAACTATGGCTACACCTTC.

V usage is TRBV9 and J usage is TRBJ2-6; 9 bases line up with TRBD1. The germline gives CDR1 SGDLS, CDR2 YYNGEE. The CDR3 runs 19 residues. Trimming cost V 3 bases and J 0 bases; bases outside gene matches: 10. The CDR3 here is CASSDRRDRASSGANVLTF. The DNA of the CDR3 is TGTGCCAGCAGCGATAGGAGGGACAGGGCTAGCTCTGGGGCCAACGTCCTGACTTTC.

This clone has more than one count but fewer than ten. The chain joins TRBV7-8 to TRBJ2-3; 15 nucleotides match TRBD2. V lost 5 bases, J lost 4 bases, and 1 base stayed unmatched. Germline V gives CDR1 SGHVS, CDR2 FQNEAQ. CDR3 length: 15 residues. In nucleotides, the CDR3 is TGTGCCAGCAGCCGGACTAGCGGGAGGGCAGATACGCAGTATTTT. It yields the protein CASSRTSGRADTQYF.

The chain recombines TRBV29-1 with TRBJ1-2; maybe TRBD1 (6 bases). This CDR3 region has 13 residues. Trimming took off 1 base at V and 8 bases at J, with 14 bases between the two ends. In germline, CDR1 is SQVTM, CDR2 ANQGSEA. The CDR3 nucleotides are TGCAGCGTTGAAGCAATCAACAGGGTCGGCTACACCTTC. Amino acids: CSVEAINRVGYTF.

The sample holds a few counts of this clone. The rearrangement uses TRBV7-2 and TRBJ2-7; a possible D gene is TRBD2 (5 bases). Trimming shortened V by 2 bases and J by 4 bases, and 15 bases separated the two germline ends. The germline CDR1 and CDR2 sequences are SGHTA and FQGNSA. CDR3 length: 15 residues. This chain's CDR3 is CASSLHGSSGYEQYF. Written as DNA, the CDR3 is TGTGCCAGCAGCTTACACGGTTCAAGCGGATACGAGCAGTACTTC.

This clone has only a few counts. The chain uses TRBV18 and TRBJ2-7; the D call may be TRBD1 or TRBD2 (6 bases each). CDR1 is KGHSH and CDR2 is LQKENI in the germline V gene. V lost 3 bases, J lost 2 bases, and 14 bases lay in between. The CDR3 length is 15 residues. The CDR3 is CASSPSRGGTYEQYF. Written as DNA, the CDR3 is TGTGCCAGCTCACCCTCCCGAGGGGGGACCTACGAGCAGTACTTC.

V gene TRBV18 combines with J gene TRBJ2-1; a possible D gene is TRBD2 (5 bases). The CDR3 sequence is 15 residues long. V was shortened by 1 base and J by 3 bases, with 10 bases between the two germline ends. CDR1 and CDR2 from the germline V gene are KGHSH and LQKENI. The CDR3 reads CASSPRGRDYNEQFF. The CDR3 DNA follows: TGTGCCAGCTCACCACGTGGGAGAGACTACAATGAGCAGTTCTTC.

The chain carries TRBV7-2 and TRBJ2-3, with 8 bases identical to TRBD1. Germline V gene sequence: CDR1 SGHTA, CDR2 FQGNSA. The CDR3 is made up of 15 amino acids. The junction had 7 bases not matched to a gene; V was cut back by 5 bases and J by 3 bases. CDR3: CASSLKTGVTDTQYF. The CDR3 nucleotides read TGTGCCAGCAGCCTTAAGACAGGGGTGACAGATACGCAGTATTTT.

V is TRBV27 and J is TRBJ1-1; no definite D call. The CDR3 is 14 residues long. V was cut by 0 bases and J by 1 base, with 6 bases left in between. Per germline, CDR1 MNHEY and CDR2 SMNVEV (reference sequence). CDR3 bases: TGTGCCAGCAGTTTATCGGAGGGGAACACTGAAGCTTTCTTT. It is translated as CASSLSEGNTEAFF.

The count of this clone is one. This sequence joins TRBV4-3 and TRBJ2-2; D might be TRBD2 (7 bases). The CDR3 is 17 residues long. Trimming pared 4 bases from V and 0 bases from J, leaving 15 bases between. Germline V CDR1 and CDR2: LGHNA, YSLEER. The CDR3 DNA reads TGCGCCAGCAGCCGGATGGGGGGGGACACGAACACCGGGGAGCTGTTTTTT. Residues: CASSRMGGDTNTGELFF.

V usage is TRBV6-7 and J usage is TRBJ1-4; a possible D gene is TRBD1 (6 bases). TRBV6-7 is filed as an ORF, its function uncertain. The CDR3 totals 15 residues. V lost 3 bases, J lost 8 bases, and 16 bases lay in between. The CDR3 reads CASSYSRGEGEKLFF. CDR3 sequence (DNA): TGTGCCAGCAGTTATTCCAGGGGAGAAGGAGAAAAACTGTTTTTT.

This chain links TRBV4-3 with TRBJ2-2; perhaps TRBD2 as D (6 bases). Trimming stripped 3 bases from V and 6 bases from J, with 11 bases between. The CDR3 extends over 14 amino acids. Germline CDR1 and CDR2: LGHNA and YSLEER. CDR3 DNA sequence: TGCGCCAGCAGCCACGGCACGGGGGCCGGGGAGCTGTTTTTT. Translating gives CASSHGTGAGELFF.

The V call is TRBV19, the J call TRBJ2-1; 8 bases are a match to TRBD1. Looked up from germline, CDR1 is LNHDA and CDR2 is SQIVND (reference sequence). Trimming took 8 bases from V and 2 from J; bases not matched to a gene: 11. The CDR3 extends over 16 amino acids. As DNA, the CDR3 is TGTGCCAGTGCCATGAACCGGGACAGGCCCTACAATGAGCAGTTCTTC. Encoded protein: CASAMNRDRPYNEQFF.

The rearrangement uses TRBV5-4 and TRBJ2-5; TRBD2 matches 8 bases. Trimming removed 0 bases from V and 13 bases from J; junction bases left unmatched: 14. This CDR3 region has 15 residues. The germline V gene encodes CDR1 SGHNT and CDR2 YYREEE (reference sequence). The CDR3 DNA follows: TGTGCCAGCAGCTTGGGTAGCGGGACCCTAAGTGTAGGGTACTTC. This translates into CASSLGSGTLSVGYF. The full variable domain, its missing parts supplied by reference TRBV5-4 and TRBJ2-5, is ETGVTQSPTHLIKTRGQQVTLRCSSQSGHNTVSWYQQALGQGPQFIFQYYREEENGRGNFPPRFSGLQFPNYSSELNVNALELDDSALYLCASSLGSGTLSVGYFGPGTRLLVL.

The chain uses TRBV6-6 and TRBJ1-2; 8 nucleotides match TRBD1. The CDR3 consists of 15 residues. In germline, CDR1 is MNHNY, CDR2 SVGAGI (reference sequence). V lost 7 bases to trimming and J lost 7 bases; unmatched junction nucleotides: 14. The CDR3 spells CASTYLTGQGAGYTF. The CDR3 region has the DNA TGTGCCAGCACCTATCTTACCGGACAGGGAGCTGGCTACACCTTC.